The text below deals with one T cell receptor (beta chain). As originally analysed: Cell counts per sample came from amplifying reference gene primers. TCRdb's table, derived via immunoSEQ multiplex PCR, lists solely in-frame clones and lacks some. V, J and clone size reflect that table, while D and trimming were determined from the DNA. This sample has about 150,000 clones, with roughly four fifths found just once. There are 13 residues in the CDR3. CDR1 is LNHDA and CDR2 is SQIVND in the germline V gene (reference sequence). V was shortened by 3 bases and J by 4 bases, with 7 bases between the two germline ends. The sample is drawn from a study of blood T cell repertoires in COVID-19.

V and J are TRBV19 and TRBJ1-5; D unclear. The clonotype was recovered from a man aged 45 to 65 who had recovered from COVID-19. The sequencing input was PBMCs or T cells enriched from blood (not recorded which). The CDR3 reads CASSMMSNQPQHF. CDR3 nucleotides: TGTGCCAGTAGTATGATGAGTAATCAGCCCCAGCATTTT.